This TCR beta chain is from a study of blood T cell repertoires in COVID-19. Study-level background: Samples of COVID-19 (acute and convalescent) were obtained from the United States, Italy and Spain. PBMCs, B-cell-depleted T cells, or T cells were the source of the cDNA or gDNA that made up the material.

The CDR3 contains 14 residues. Germline values: CDR1 MNHNS, CDR2 SASEGT. As originally analysed: Reference gene primer amplification gave nucleated cell count estimates. Libraries were prepared by immunoSEQ multiplex PCR; TCRdb keeps only in-frame clonotypes and omits some of them. V and J calls and clone size are as listed in that table; D and trimming were resolved from the DNA. The sample shows a few hundred thousand clones, around 87% of them seen only once. On this clone itself: At one end the junction does not follow the germline gene, possibly because of a read error.

The source is a woman in her 70s with active or convalescent COVID-19. V usage is TRBV6-1 and J usage is TRBJ1-4; D may be TRBD1 (6 bases). The sample consisted of peripheral blood. This CDR3 reads CASREGGDNEKLFF. The CDR3 region has the DNA TGTGCCAGCAGGGAAGGGGGAGACAATGAAAAACTGTTTTTT.